Each of the 18 T cell receptor beta chains below was sequenced from the same sample in a study of CD8 T cells in ankylosing spondylitis. TCRdb reprocessed the 5' RACE reads via MiXCR and lists one record per CDR3 protein. The sample lists about 120,000 distinct CDR3 sequences; about an eighth were seen once. Sequenced sample: blood, either unsorted or a sorted T cell fraction (not recorded which). All receptors come from a female donor with ankylosing spondylitis or in good health (not recorded which).

This clonotype was counted ten times or more. One junction end disagrees with the germline gene, perhaps due to a read error. The gene calls are TRBV20-1 and TRBJ2-2; D not certain. The germline V gene has CDR1 DFQATT and CDR2 SNEGSKA (reference sequence). This CDR3 has 15 amino acids. Here the CDR3 reads CSARRRTDNTAELFF. The CDR3 DNA reads as TGCAGTGCTAGACGAAGAACAGACAACACCGCGGAGCTGTTTTTT.

The DNA of the CDR3 is TGTGCCAGCAGCTTAGGATACCATAATTCACCCCTCCACTTT. Translation gives CASSLGYHNSPLHF. V and J are TRBV5-6 and TRBJ1-6; D is unresolved. The germline V gene has CDR1 SGHDT and CDR2 YYEEEE. Trimming left V 2 bases short and J 5 bases short, with 8 bases between. The CDR3 spans 14 residues.

This clonotype was seen only a few times. V and J are TRBV4-2 and TRBJ2-7; D unresolved. The CDR3 loop spans 15 amino acids. V lost 2 bases to trimming and J lost 2 bases, with 13 bases between them. CDR1 LGHNA and CDR2 YNFKEQ come from the germline V gene. As DNA, the CDR3 is TGTGCCAGCAGCCAATCAATGTTCGGAACCTACGAGCAGTACTTC. Protein: CASSQSMFGTYEQYF.

About this clonotype itself: This may arise from a read error, as a much more abundant clone is one base away. The chain has TRBV20-1 and TRBJ1-1; D is possibly TRBD1 (6 bases). This CDR3 region has 15 residues. Per the germline V gene, CDR1 is DFQATT and CDR2 is SNEGSKA (reference sequence). In DNA form, the CDR3 reads TGCAGTGCTAGAGATAGGGGGGCCCGGATAACTGGAGCTTTCTTT. Protein sequence: CSARDRGARITGAFF.

The V gene is TRBV20-1, the J gene TRBJ2-3; the match to TRBD2 covers 7 bases. The ends lost 0 bases at V and 1 base at J; junction bases unmatched: 4. The CDR3 covers 15 residues. The germline V gene encodes CDR1 DFQATT and CDR2 SNEGSKA (reference sequence). In nucleotides, the CDR3 is TGCAGTGCTAGAGATAAGCTAGCGGGCACAGATACGCAGTATTTT. Translating gives CSARDKLAGTDTQYF.

This clonotype was seen more than once but under ten times. The rearrangement uses TRBV5-1 and TRBJ2-3; D gene ambiguous. Germline-derived CDR1 and CDR2 are SGHRS and YFSETQ. This CDR3 region has 13 residues. Trimming took 5 bases from V and 4 from J, leaving 11 bases between them. This chain's CDR3 is CASREKNSDTQYF. DNA of the CDR3: TGCGCCAGCAGGGAAAAAAATTCAGATACGCAGTATTTT.

The chain employs TRBV7-3 and TRBJ2-3; TRBD2 is a possible D gene (6 bases). The CDR3 totals 15 residues. CDR1 SGHTA and CDR2 FQGTGA come from the germline V gene. The V gene lost 2 bases and the J gene lost 2 bases, with 11 bases spanning the gap. The CDR3 coding sequence is TGTGCCAGCAGCTTAGGGGACTCCTACACAGATACGCAGTATTTT. Translated, it gives CASSLGDSYTDTQYF.

The gene calls are TRBV20-1 and TRBJ2-7; 7 bases fit TRBD1. Germline V gives CDR1 DFQATT, CDR2 SNEGSKA (reference sequence). This CDR3 is 13 amino acids long. Trimming cost V 1 base and J 4 bases; bases outside gene matches: 4. The CDR3 region has the DNA TGCAGTGCTAGAGTGGGACAGTTGTACGAGCAGTACTTC. It is translated as CSARVGQLYEQYF.

The CDR3 protein is CASSARDRLSGANVLTF. CDR3 bases: TGTGCCAGCAGCGCCCGGGACAGACTCTCTGGGGCCAACGTCCTGACTTTC. J is TRBJ2-6 and V is TRBV9, with 7 bases identical to TRBD1. The J segment lost 0 bases and the V segment lost 3 bases, leaving 6 bases of the junction unmatched. The CDR3 contains 17 residues. Germline-derived CDR1 and CDR2 are SGDLS and YYNGEE.

In this sample, this clonotype turned up a few times. The rearrangement uses TRBV4-1 and TRBJ1-2; 10 nucleotides agree with TRBD1. Germline trimming cut 5 bases from V and 3 bases from J; bases unmatched to any gene: 6. This CDR3 spans 15 amino acids. The germline V gene has CDR1 MGHRA and CDR2 YSYEKL. In DNA, the CDR3 is TGCGCCAGCAGCGTACCGGGACAGGGGTACTATGGCTACACCTTC. Translating gives CASSVPGQGYYGYTF.

This clonotype was counted ten times or more. In DNA, the CDR3 is TGCAGCCTACGGGCCGGGACCGATAGCACAGATACGCAGTATTTT. Residues: CSLRAGTDSTDTQYF. This chain links TRBV29-1 with TRBJ2-3; the D call may be TRBD1 or TRBD2 (5 bases each). Trimming took 8 bases from V and 0 from J, leaving 18 bases between them. The CDR3 totals 15 residues. The V gene's germline CDR1 is SQVTM and CDR2 ANQGSEA.

This clonotype was seen repeatedly, ten times or more. The chain joins TRBV9 to TRBJ1-2; no clear D gene. This CDR3 is built from 15 residues. Trimming took 3 bases from V and 0 from J, leaving 12 bases between them. Germline CDR1 is SGDLS and CDR2 is YYNGEE. The CDR3 here is CASSDAGGSNYGYTF. The DNA of the CDR3 is TGTGCCAGCAGCGACGCGGGAGGATCTAACTATGGCTACACCTTC.

This clonotype showed up just a few times. This rearrangement joins TRBV4-2 to TRBJ2-5; D gene ambiguous. Germline values: CDR1 LGHNA, CDR2 YNFKEQ. The V end was cut by 0 bases, the J end by 5 bases, with 7 bases between. The CDR3 consists of 13 residues. CDR3 loop: CASSQDKGETQYF. In DNA form, the CDR3 reads TGTGCCAGCAGCCAAGATAAGGGTGAGACCCAGTACTTC.

This clonotype was seen many times. This chain uses TRBV20-1 with TRBJ2-1; D gene unclear. The germline CDR1 and CDR2 sequences are DFQATT and SNEGSKA (reference sequence). This CDR3 has 12 amino acids. Deletions cut 4 bases from V and 5 bases from J, with 9 bases between. CDR3 sequence reads: CSATLGNNEQFF. The CDR3 DNA is TGCAGTGCTACTTTAGGTAACAATGAGCAGTTCTTC.

The chain uses TRBV12-3 or TRBV12-4 and TRBJ2-7; D not certain. With 6 bases removed from V and 3 bases from J, the gap between germline ends came to 12 bases. The CDR3 has 13 amino acids. This CDR3 is CASSLRPDYEQYF. DNA for the CDR3: TGTGCCAGCAGCCTGAGACCTGACTACGAGCAGTACTTC.

This clonotype showed up many times. V usage is TRBV15 and J usage is TRBJ2-3; the D is unclear. Between the trimmed V and J ends, which lost 1 base and 5 bases, there was a span of 16 bases. Germline CDR1 is LNHNV and CDR2 is YYDKDF (reference sequence). The CDR3 loop spans 16 amino acids. The CDR3 nucleotides read TGTGCCACCAGCAGAGGGTCGGTGGGGTACGGAGATACGCAGTATTTT. Amino acids: CATSRGSVGYGDTQYF.

Of note for this clonotype: A much bigger clone sits one base away, suggesting this may be a read error. The chain employs TRBV6-5 and TRBJ2-3; 12 positions match TRBD2. The CDR3 consists of 14 residues. Germline V gene data show CDR1 as MNHEY and CDR2 as SVGAGI. CDR3 sequence reads: CAGSYSTSGSDLYF. CDR3 coding DNA: TGTGCCGGCAGTTACTCGACTAGCGGGAGTGACTTGTATTTT.

This clonotype showed up many times. The chain is built from TRBV5-1 and TRBJ1-5; no clear D gene. CDR3 length equals 14 residues. Germline CDR1 reads SGHRS; CDR2 reads YFSETQ. V was pared by 2 bases and J by 6 bases, with 12 bases between. The CDR3 here is CASSLEGMGQPQHF. The CDR3 DNA reads TGCGCCAGCAGCTTAGAGGGAATGGGTCAGCCCCAGCATTTT.